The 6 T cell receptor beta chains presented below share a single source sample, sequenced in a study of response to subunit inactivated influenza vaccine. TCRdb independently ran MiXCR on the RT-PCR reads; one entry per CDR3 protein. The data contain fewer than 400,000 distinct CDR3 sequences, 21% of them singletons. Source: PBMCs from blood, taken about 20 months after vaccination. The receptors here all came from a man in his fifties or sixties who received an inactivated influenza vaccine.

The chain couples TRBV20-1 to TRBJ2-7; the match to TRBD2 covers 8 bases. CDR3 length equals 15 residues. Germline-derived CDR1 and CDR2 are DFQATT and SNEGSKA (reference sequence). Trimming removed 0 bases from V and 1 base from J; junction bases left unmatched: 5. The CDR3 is CSARDFTSGSYEQYF. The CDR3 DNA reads TGCAGTGCTAGAGATTTCACTAGCGGTTCCTACGAGCAGTACTTC.

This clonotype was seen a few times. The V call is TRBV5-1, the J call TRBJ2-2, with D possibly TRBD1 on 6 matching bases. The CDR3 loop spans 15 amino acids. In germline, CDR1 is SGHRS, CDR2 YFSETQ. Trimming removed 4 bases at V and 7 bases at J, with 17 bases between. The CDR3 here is CASSIPGTKSGELFF. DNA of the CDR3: TGCGCCAGCAGCATCCCCGGGACAAAGAGCGGGGAGCTGTTTTTT.

The CDR3 loop is CASSQDNRHAGYTF. CDR3 bases: TGTGCCAGCAGCCAAGATAATAGGCACGCTGGCTACACCTTC. The V call is TRBV3-1, the J call TRBJ1-2; D remains ambiguous. Trimming left V 0 bases short and J 7 bases short, with 12 bases between. CDR1 LGHDT and CDR2 YNNKEL come from the germline V gene (reference sequence). The CDR3 runs to 14 residues.

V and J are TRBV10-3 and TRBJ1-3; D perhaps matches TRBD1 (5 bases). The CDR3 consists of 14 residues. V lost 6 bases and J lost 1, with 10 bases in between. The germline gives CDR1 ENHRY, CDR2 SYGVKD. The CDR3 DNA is TGTGCCATCAGATGGACACTTTCTGGAAACACCATATATTTT. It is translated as CAIRWTLSGNTIYF.

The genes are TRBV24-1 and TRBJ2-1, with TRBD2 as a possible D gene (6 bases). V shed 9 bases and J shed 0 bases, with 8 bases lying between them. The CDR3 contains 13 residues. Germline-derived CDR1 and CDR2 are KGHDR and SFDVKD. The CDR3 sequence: CATAGSSYNEQFF. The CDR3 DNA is TGTGCCACCGCGGGAAGCTCCTACAATGAGCAGTTCTTC.

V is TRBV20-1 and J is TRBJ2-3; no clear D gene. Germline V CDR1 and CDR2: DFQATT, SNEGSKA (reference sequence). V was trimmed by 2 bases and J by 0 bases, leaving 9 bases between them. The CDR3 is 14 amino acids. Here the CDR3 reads CSARFLGSTDTQYF. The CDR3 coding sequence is TGCAGTGCTAGATTTCTGGGAAGCACAGATACGCAGTATTTT.